Listed here are 9 T cell receptor beta chains from one sample, sequenced in a study of blood T cell repertoires in COVID-19. TCRdb's table, derived via immunoSEQ multiplex PCR, lists solely in-frame clones and lacks some. The repertoire holds about 200,000 clones, with roughly 88% as singletons. Sequences were obtained from peripheral blood. These receptors originate from a man between 50 and 59 years old with COVID-19, enrolled during active disease.

This clone was detected only once. The genes are TRBV2 and TRBJ2-5; possible D gene TRBD1, 7 bases. V was clipped by 5 bases and J by 2 bases, with 15 bases between them. The CDR3 length is 15 residues. Germline V gene lookup returns CDR1 SNHLY and CDR2 FYNNEI. CDR3: CASSQEGQMQETQYF. The CDR3 DNA reads as TGTGCCAGCAGTCAGGAGGGACAGATGCAAGAGACCCAGTACTTC. Based on the CDR3 plus reference TRBV2 and TRBJ2-5, the full variable domain is EPEVTQTPSHQVTQMGQEVILRCVPISNHLYFYWYRQILGQKVEFLVSFYNNEISEKSEIFDDQFSVERPDGSNFTLKIRSTKLEDSAMYFCASSQEGQMQETQYFGPGTRLLVL.

This clone was seen many times. The CDR3: CASWGDSSNTEAFF. In DNA, the CDR3 is TGTGCCAGCTGGGGGGACAGTTCGAACACTGAAGCTTTCTTT. This chain joins TRBV2 and TRBJ1-1; TRBD1 agrees at 7 bases. Germline V gene lookup returns CDR1 SNHLY and CDR2 FYNNEI. CDR3 length equals 14 residues. V lost 8 bases and J lost 1; bases outside the gene matches: 7.

The V call is TRBV28, the J call TRBJ1-2, with D perhaps TRBD1 (6 bases). Germline assignment: CDR1 MDHEN and CDR2 SYDVKM. The CDR3 runs to 13 residues. V was pared by 8 bases and J by 3 bases, with 13 bases between. The CDR3 spells CASLGKGDYGYTF. The CDR3 DNA sequence: TGTGCCAGCTTGGGAAAGGGGGACTATGGCTACACCTTC.

J is TRBJ2-7 and V is TRBV9, with 8 bases matching TRBD1. The length of the CDR3 is 14 residues. Germline V gene sequence: CDR1 SGDLS, CDR2 YYNGEE. The ends lost 4 bases at V and 4 bases at J; junction bases unmatched: 7. In nucleotides, the CDR3 is TGTGCCAGCAGCTTTCAGGGGGCCGGGTACGAGCAGTACTTC. This encodes CASSFQGAGYEQYF. Complete variable domain (other parts from reference TRBV9 and TRBJ2-7): DSGVTQTPKHLITATGQRVTLRCSPRSGDLSVYWYQQSLDQGLQFLIQYYNGEERAKGNILERFSAQQFPDLHSELNLSSLELGDSALYFCASSFQGAGYEQYFGPGTRLTVT.

The CDR3 sequence: CASSQRTGDTGELFF. CDR3 sequence (DNA): TGTGCCAGCAGCCAAAGGACAGGGGACACCGGGGAGCTGTTTTTT. This chain connects TRBV7-6 to TRBJ2-2; TRBD1 matches at 9 bases. The CDR3 runs 15 residues. Germline trimming cut 5 bases from V and 3 bases from J; bases unmatched to any gene: 4. Germline CDR1 and CDR2: SGHVS and FNYEAQ.

The rearrangement joins TRBV7-9 to TRBJ1-5, with 8 bases that match TRBD1. The CDR3 runs to 19 residues. V dropped 4 bases and J dropped 6; count of bases not matched to a gene: 20. Germline V gene lookup returns CDR1 SEHNR and CDR2 FQNEAQ (reference sequence). Here the CDR3 reads CASSSSLEGGQGYGQPQHF. The CDR3 DNA sequence: TGTGCCAGCAGCTCCTCCCTGGAGGGTGGACAGGGATACGGTCAGCCCCAGCATTTT.

V usage is TRBV4-3 and J usage is TRBJ1-2; D ambiguous. The CDR3 consists of 16 residues. Germline V lookup: CDR1 LGHNA, CDR2 YSLEER. Between the trimmed V and J ends, which lost 0 bases and 4 bases, there was a span of 15 bases. CDR3 loop: CASSQDRGFGSYGYTF. The CDR3, as DNA: TGCGCCAGCAGCCAAGATAGAGGGTTTGGTAGCTATGGCTACACCTTC.

V is TRBV29-1 and J is TRBJ2-3, with D unclear. There are 13 residues in the CDR3. Trimming stripped 4 bases from V and 4 bases from J, with 12 bases between. Germline V gives CDR1 SQVTM, CDR2 ANQGSEA. Written as DNA, the CDR3 is TGCAGCGTTGCGTTTCCCCACTCAGATACGCAGTATTTT. It is translated as CSVAFPHSDTQYF.

The chain employs TRBV5-1 and TRBJ1-2; tentative D call: TRBD1 (5 bases). Germline V gene lookup returns CDR1 SGHRS and CDR2 YFSETQ. The V end was cut by 0 bases, the J end by 12 bases, with 15 bases between. The CDR3 sequence is 13 residues long. The CDR3 DNA follows: TGCGCCAGCAGCTTGGTTCCGATAGGGGTCCACACCTTC. This codes for CASSLVPIGVHTF.